Listed below are T cell receptor beta chains from one sample, sequenced in a study of cytomegalovirus exposure and HLA in healthy donors. Clones were read by immunoSEQ multiplex PCR, and TCRdb kept only the in-frame ones, dropping some. Counted here are 160,000 or so clones, 84% occurring once; the ten biggest clones make up under 1.1%. Sequencing input: PBMCs. Receptors originate from a man aged 25 to 40 in good health and CMV-seronegative. Each CDR3 is given with its conserved first and last residue. The D gene is left open where the match is weak. The size field is filled for only some rows; it gives once, few, many or a size class.

D	V	size	J	CDR3	DNA
NA	TRBV6-5	NA	TRBJ2-1	CASSYSVGGTYNEQFF	TGTGCCAGCAGTTACTCGGTAGGGGGAACATACAATGAGCAGTTCTTC
TRBD1	TRBV5-1	NA	TRBJ2-7	CASRETGGDYEQYF	TGCGCCAGCAGAGAGACAGGGGGGGACTACGAGCAGTACTTC
NA	TRBV7-9	NA	TRBJ1-1	CASSLAGSEAFF	TGTGCCAGCAGCTTAGCGGGGAGTGAAGCTTTCTTT
TRBD2	TRBV19	NA	TRBJ2-1	CASSSTSGRGSSYNEQFF	TGTGCCAGTAGCTCGACTAGCGGGAGAGGGAGCTCCTACAATGAGCAGTTCTTC
TRBD1	TRBV28	NA	TRBJ1-5	CASSFDRANQPQHF	TGTGCCAGCAGTTTTGACAGGGCCAATCAGCCCCAGCATTTT
TRBD2	TRBV7-9	NA	TRBJ2-1	CASSGLAAGAYNEQFF	TGTGCCAGCAGCGGACTAGCGGCGGGGGCCTACAATGAGCAGTTCTTC
NA	TRBV5-4	few	TRBJ1-6	CASRDLTVGNSPLHF	TGTGCCAGCAGAGACTTGACAGTGGGGAATTCACCCCTCCACTTT
NA	TRBV27	NA	TRBJ1-2	CASSLSGQGSGYTF	TGTGCCAGCAGTTTATCCGGGCAGGGGTCTGGCTACACCTTC
NA	TRBV18	few	TRBJ1-2	CASSPLGDDYGYTF	TGTGCCAGCTCACCGCTCGGGGATGACTATGGCTACACCTTC
TRBD1	TRBV6-1	NA	TRBJ2-1	CASSEAVDRVVNEQFF	TGTGCCAGCAGTGAAGCGGTCGACAGGGTCGTCAATGAGCAGTTCTTC
NA	TRBV30	NA	TRBJ2-7	CAWSQQGSYEQYF	TGTGCCTGGAGTCAGCAGGGCTCCTACGAGCAGTACTTC
NA	TRBV20-1	NA	TRBJ2-3	CSASETDTQYF	TGCAGTGCTAGCGAGACAGATACGCAGTATTTT
TRBD1	TRBV5-1	NA	TRBJ2-5	CASSLQGAGETQYF	TGCGCCAGCAGCTTACAGGGGGCCGGAGAGACCCAGTACTTC
TRBD1	TRBV7-9	NA	TRBJ1-3	CSSSLDGTASGNTIYF	TGTTCCAGCAGCTTAGACGGGACAGCCTCTGGAAACACCATATATTTT
NA	TRBV4-1	once	TRBJ1-3	CASSQVDRSGNTIYF	TGCGCCAGCAGCCAAGTTGACAGGTCGGGAAACACCATATATTTT
TRBD1	TRBV10-3	NA	TRBJ1-2	CAISEVDRGYGYTF	TGTGCCATCAGTGAGGTGGACAGGGGCTATGGCTACACCTTC
TRBD2	TRBV25-1	NA	TRBJ2-5	CASSESPSGQETQYF	TGTGCCAGCAGTGAATCCCCTAGCGGACAAGAGACCCAGTACTTC
TRBD2	TRBV6-1	NA	TRBJ2-5	CASREDGLAGVGQETQYF	TGTGCCAGCAGAGAAGATGGACTAGCGGGAGTGGGCCAAGAGACCCAGTACTTC